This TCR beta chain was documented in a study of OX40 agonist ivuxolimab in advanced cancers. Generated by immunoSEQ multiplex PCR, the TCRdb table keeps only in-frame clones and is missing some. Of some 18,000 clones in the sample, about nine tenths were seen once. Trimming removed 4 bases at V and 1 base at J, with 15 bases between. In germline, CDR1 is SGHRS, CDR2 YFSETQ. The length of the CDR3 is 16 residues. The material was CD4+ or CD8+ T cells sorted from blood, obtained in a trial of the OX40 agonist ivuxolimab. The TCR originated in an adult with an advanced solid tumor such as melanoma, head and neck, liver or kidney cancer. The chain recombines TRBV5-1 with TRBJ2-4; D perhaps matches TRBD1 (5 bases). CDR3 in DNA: TGCGCCAGCAGCCAAAATCAGGGTTTGGCCAAAAACATTCAGTACTTC. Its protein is CASSQNQGLAKNIQYF.